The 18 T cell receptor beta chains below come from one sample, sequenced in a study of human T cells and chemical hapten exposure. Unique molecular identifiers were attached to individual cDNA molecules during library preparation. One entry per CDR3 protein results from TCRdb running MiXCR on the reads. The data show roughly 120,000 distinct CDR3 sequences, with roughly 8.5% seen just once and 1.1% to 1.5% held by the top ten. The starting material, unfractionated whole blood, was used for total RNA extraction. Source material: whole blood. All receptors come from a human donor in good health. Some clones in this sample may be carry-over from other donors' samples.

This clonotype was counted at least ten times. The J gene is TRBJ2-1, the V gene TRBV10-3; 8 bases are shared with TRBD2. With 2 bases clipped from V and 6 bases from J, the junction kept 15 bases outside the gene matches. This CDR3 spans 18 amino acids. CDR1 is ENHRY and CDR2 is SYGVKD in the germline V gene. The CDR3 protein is CAISERGLAAGVVNEQFF. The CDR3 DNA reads TGTGCCATCAGTGAGCGGGGATTAGCAGCGGGAGTCGTCAATGAGCAGTTCTTC.

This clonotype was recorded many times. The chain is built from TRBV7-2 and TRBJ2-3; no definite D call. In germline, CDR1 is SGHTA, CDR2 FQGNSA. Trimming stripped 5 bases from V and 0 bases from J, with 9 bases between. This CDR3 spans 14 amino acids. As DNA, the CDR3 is TGTGCCAGCAGCAACGCACCCAGCACAGATACGCAGTATTTT. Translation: CASSNAPSTDTQYF.

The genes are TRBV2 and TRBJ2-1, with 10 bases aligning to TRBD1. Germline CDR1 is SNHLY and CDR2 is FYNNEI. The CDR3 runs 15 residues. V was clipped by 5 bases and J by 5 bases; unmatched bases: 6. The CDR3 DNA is TGTGCCAGCAGTAGGGGACAGGGGCCACACAATGAGCAGTTCTTC. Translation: CASSRGQGPHNEQFF.

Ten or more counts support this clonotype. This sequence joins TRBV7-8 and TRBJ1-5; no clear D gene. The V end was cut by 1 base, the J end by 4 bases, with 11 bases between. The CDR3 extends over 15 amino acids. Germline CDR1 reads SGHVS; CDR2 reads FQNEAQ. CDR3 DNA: TGTGCCAGCAGCTTAGTGCTGGCACCTAATCAGCCCCAGCATTTT. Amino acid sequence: CASSLVLAPNQPQHF.

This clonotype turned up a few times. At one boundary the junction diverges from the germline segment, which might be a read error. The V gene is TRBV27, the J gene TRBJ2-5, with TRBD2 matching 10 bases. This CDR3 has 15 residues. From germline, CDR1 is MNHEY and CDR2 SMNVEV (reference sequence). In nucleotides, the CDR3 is TGTGCCAGCAGTCCCCTAGCGGGGGACCTCCAAGAGATGGGCTTC. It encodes CASSPLAGDLQEMGF.

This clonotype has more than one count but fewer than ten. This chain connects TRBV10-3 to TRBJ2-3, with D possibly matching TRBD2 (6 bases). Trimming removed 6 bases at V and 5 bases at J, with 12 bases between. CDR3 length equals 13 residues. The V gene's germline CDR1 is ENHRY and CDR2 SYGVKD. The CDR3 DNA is TGTGCCATCAGGGGGAATAGCGGAGATACGCAGTATTTT. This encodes CAIRGNSGDTQYF.

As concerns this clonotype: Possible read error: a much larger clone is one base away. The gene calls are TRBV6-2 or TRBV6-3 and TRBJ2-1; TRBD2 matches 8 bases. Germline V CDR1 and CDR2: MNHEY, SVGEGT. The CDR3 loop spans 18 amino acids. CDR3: CVSSYQPAGASSYNEQFF. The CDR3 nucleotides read TGTGTCAGCAGTTATCAACCAGCGGGGGCAAGCTCCTACAATGAGCAGTTCTTC.

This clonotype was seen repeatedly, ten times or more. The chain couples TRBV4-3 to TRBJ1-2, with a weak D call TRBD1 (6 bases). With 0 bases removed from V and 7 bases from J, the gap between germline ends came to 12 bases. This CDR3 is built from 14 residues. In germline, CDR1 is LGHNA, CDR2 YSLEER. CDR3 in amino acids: CASSQDLGQSGYTF. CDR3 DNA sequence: TGCGCCAGCAGCCAAGATCTGGGACAAAGTGGCTACACCTTC.

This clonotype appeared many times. The CDR3 here is CASSWGSANTGELFF. In DNA form, the CDR3 reads TGCGCCAGCAGCTGGGGGTCCGCGAACACCGGGGAGCTGTTTTTT. The chain joins TRBV5-1 to TRBJ2-2, with D tentatively TRBD1 or TRBD2 (5 bases each). Germline loops: CDR1 SGHRS, CDR2 YFSETQ. V was pared by 3 bases and J by 0 bases, with 9 bases between. There are 15 residues in the CDR3.

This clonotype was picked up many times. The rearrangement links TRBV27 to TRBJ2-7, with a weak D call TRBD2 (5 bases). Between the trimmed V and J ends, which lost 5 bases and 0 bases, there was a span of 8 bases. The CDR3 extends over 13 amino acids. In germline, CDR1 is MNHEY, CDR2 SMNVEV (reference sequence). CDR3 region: CASSLDSSYEQYF. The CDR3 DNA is TGTGCCAGCAGTCTGGACTCCTCCTACGAGCAGTACTTC.

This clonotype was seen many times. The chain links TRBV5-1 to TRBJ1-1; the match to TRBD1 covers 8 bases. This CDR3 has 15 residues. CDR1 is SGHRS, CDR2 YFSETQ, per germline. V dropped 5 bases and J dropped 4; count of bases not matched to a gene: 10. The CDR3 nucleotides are TGCGCCAGCAGTACCGGGACAGGTGCGACCACTGAAGCTTTCTTT. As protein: CASSTGTGATTEAFF.

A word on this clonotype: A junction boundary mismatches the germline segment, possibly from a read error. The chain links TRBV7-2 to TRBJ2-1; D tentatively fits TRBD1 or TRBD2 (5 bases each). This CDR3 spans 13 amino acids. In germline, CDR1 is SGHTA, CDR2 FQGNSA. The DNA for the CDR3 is TGTGCCAGCAGCACCGGGACCAACAATGAGCAGTCCTTC. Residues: CASSTGTNNEQSF.

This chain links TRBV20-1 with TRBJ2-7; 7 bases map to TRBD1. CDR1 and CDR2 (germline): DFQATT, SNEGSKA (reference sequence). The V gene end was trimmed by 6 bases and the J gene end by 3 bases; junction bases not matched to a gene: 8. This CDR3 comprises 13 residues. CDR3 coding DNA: TGCAGTGCAGAAACAGACAGGGACTACGAGCAGTACTTC. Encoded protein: CSAETDRDYEQYF.

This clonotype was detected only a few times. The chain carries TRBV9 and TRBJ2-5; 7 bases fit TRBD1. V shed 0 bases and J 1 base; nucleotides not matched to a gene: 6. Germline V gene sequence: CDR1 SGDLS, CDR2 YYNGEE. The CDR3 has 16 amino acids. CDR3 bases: TGTGCCAGCAGCGTAGTTGGACAGGCGATCCAAGAGACCCAGTACTTC. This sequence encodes CASSVVGQAIQETQYF. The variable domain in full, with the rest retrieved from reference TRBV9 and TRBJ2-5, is DSGVTQTPKHLITATGQRVTLRCSPRSGDLSVYWYQQSLDQGLQFLIQYYNGEERAKGNILERFSAQQFPDLHSELNLSSLELGDSALYFCASSVVGQAIQETQYFGPGTRLLVL.

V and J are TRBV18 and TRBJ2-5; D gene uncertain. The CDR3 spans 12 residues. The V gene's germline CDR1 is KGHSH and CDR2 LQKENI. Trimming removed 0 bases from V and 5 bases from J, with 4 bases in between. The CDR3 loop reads CASSPPQETQYF. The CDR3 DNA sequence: TGTGCCAGCTCACCACCGCAGGAGACCCAGTACTTC. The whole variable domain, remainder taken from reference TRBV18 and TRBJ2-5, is NAGVMQNPRHLVRRRGQEARLRCSPMKGHSHVYWYRQLPEEGLKFMVYLQKENIIDESGMPKERFSAEFPKEGPSILRIQQVVRGDSAAYFCASSPPQETQYFGPGTRLLVL.

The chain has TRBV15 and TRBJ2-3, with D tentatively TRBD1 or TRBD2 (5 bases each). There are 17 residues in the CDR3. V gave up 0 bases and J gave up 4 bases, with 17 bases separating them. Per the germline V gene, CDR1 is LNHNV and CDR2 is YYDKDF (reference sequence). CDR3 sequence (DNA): TGTGCCACCAGCAGAGATGGGACCTATCGCCCCCCAGATACGCAGTATTTT. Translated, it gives CATSRDGTYRPPDTQYF. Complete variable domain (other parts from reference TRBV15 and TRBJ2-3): DAMVIQNPRYQVTQFGKPVTLSCSQTLNHNVMYWYQQKSSQAPKLLFHYYDKDFNNEADTPDNFQSRRPNTSFCFLDIRSPGLGDTAMYLCATSRDGTYRPPDTQYFGPGTRLTVL.

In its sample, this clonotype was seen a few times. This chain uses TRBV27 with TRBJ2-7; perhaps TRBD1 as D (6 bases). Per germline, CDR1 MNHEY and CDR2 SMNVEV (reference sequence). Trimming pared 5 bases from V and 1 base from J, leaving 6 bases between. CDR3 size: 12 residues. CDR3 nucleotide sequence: TGTGCCAGCAGTACAGGGTCCTACGAGCAGTACTTC. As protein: CASSTGSYEQYF.

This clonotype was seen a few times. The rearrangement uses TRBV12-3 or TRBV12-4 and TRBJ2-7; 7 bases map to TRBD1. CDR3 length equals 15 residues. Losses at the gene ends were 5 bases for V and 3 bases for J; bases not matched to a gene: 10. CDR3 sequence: CASSPLTGTVYEQYF. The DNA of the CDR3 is TGTGCCAGCAGTCCCCTAACCGGGACAGTCTACGAGCAGTACTTC.